The rows below give T cell receptor beta chains drawn from one sample of a study of PD-L1 blockade in urothelial cancer. Assay: immunoSEQ multiplex PCR; the TCRdb copy retains only in-frame clones and omits some. This table has nearly 45,000 clones, roughly 86% appearing once. Here the sequenced sample was PBMCs, taken around atezolizumab (anti-PD-L1) treatment. The receptors derive from a man in his 60s with urothelial cancer. The CDR3 runs from the conserved cysteine through the conserved F or W. The D gene is left open where the match is weak. Clone size, where shown, is once, few, many, or a class for clones that have expanded.

J,size,V,D,DNA,CDR3
TRBJ1-2,-,TRBV19,-,TGTGCCAGTAGTTCCAGGAGGGAGGCTGGCTACACCTTC,CASSSRREAGYTF
TRBJ2-6,few,TRBV27,TRBD2,TGTGCCAGCAGAGCACTAGCGGGGGGGCTCGGGGCCAACGTCCTGACTTTC,CASRALAGGLGANVLTF
TRBJ2-7,-,TRBV7-9,TRBD1,TGTGCCAGCAGCCTGAATAGGGACAGGGGGCGGTACGAGCAGTACTTC,CASSLNRDRGRYEQYF
TRBJ2-2,-,TRBV27,-,TGTGCCAGCAGGATCCAGCGGAACACCGGGGAGCTGTTTTTT,CASRIQRNTGELFF
TRBJ2-1,-,TRBV7-9,TRBD2,TGTGCCAGCACCCGACTAGCGGGGACCTACAATGAGCAGTTCTTC,CASTRLAGTYNEQFF
TRBJ1-2,-,TRBV19,TRBD1,TGTGCCAGTAGTGGACGGGACAGGACTAACTATGGCTACACCTTC,CASSGRDRTNYGYTF
TRBJ2-1,-,TRBV11-2,TRBD2,TGTGCCAGCAGCACACACCGGACTAGCTACAATGAGCAGTTCTTC,CASSTHRTSYNEQFF
TRBJ2-3,few,TRBV19,-,TGTGCCAGTAGACGCGGAGGGGACACAGATACGCAGTATTTT,CASRRGGDTDTQYF
TRBJ2-7,-,TRBV5-1,TRBD1,TGCGCCAGCAGCTTGGGACAGGGGGTGCATGAGGAGCAGTACTTC,CASSLGQGVHEEQYF
TRBJ2-3,-,TRBV10-2,TRBD2,TGCGCCAGCAGGGGGACTAGCGGGGGCGGGGATACGCAGTATTTT,CASRGTSGGGDTQYF
TRBJ1-1,-,TRBV5-1,TRBD1,TGCGCCAGCAGCGGGACAGGGGGCGGTACTGAAGCTTTCTTT,CASSGTGGGTEAFF
TRBJ2-1,-,TRBV30,TRBD1,TGTGCCTGGAGTCTGGGACAGAGCTACAATGAGCAGTTCTTC,CAWSLGQSYNEQFF
TRBJ1-1,-,TRBV11-2,-,TGTGCCAGCAGTTTGGACACCCTCACTGAAGCTTTCTTT,CASSLDTLTEAFF
TRBJ1-3,-,TRBV7-9,-,TGTGCCAGCAGCCCTATTTTACTCGGCTCTGGAAACACCATATATTTT,CASSPILLGSGNTIYF
TRBJ1-6,-,TRBV28,TRBD1,TGTGCCAGCAGTTCCTGGGACAGGGTGGGAAGTGCCTATAATTCACCCCTCCACTTT,CASSSWDRVGSAYNSPLHF
TRBJ2-2,-,TRBV7-7,TRBD2,TGTGCTAGCAGCCCTTCCGGACTAGCGGGAGGCTGGACCGGGGAGCTGTTTTTT,CASSPSGLAGGWTGELFF
TRBJ2-4,-,TRBV4-2,TRBD2,TGTGCCAGCAGCCTATCGGGGCTAGCGGGGGGAAGGGACATTCAGTACTTC,CASSLSGLAGGRDIQYF
TRBJ2-1,-,TRBV5-5,-,TGTGCCAGCAGCCCGATGAGGGGCGGGACCCCCTACAATGAGCAGTTCTTC,CASSPMRGGTPYNEQFF
TRBJ2-1,-,TRBV13,TRBD2,TGTGCCAGCATATCTAGGCTAGCGGGCGGATACCTGTACAATGAGCAGTTCTTC,CASISRLAGGYLYNEQFF
TRBJ1-3,-,TRBV5-1,-,TGCGCCAGCAGCATGATGTCCCAACGGGACACCATATATTTT,CASSMMSQRDTIYF
TRBJ2-1,-,TRBV29-1,-,TGCAGCGTCGACACAGTATCCACCTACAATGAGCAGTTCTTC,CSVDTVSTYNEQFF
TRBJ2-5,-,TRBV4-3,TRBD1,TGCGCCAGCAGCCCGGGGACAGGGTATAGCCAAGAGACCCAGTACTTC,CASSPGTGYSQETQYF
TRBJ2-2,-,TRBV4-1,TRBD2,TGCGCCAGCAGCCAAGATGGACTAGCGGGAGTTTTTATTTCGGCCGGGGAGCTGTTTTTT,CASSQDGLAGVFISAGELFF
TRBJ2-5,-,TRBV5-1,-,TGCGCCAGCAGCTTGGGACACCCACAAGAGACCCAGTACTTC,CASSLGHPQETQYF
TRBJ2-1,-,TRBV28,TRBD2,TGTGCCAGCAGGGAGCGGGGCGAGCAGTTCTTC,CASRERGEQFF
TRBJ2-5,-,TRBV15,-,TGTGCCACCAGCAGAGATCCAGGGGAGACCCAGTACTTC,CATSRDPGETQYF
TRBJ2-5,-,TRBV18,-,TGTGCCAGCTCACCCCCCCGGGGGGAGACCCAGTACTTC,CASSPPRGETQYF
TRBJ1-5,once,TRBV18,-,TGTGCCAGCTCACCACCGGGGGGGGTCAGTCAGCCCCAGCATTTT,CASSPPGGVSQPQHF
TRBJ1-1,once,TRBV5-6,-,TGTGCCAGCAGCTTGAACCCTAGAGAAACTGAAGCTTTCTTT,CASSLNPRETEAFF
TRBJ2-2,-,TRBV6-5,-,TGTGCCAGCAGTTACCGCACCGGGGAGCTGTTTTTT,CASSYRTGELFF
TRBJ1-2,once,TRBV5-5,-,TGTGCCAGCAGCTTAGACACCTTTACTAACTATGGCTACACCTTC,CASSLDTFTNYGYTF
TRBJ2-3,-,TRBV7-8,-,TGTGCCAGCAGCTTGTATTCGGGGAGCACAGATACGCAGTATTTT,CASSLYSGSTDTQYF
TRBJ2-7,-,TRBV7-2,TRBD1,TGTGCCAGCAGCTTACGTATGGGACAGGGCCCCTACGAGCAGTACTTC,CASSLRMGQGPYEQYF
TRBJ2-2,few,TRBV7-9,TRBD1,TGTGCCAGCAGCGTAGCCGGGACAGGGGGGGCCGGGGAGCTGTTTTTT,CASSVAGTGGAGELFF
TRBJ2-5,-,TRBV5-1,TRBD1,TGCGCCAGCAGCCTCCAAGGACACGGGACAGACAAAGAGACCCAGTACTTC,CASSLQGHGTDKETQYF
TRBJ2-7,-,TRBV15,-,TGTGCCACCAGCAGAGATATCGGGATCTCCTACGAGCAGTACTTC,CATSRDIGISYEQYF
TRBJ2-1,few,TRBV19,TRBD2,TGTGCCAGTAGCAGGGATAGCGGGAGCTACAATGAGCAGTTCTTC,CASSRDSGSYNEQFF
TRBJ1-1,-,TRBV5-1,TRBD1,TGCGCCAGCAGTGGGACAGGAGTAAACACTGAAGCTTTCTTT,CASSGTGVNTEAFF
TRBJ2-1,medium-sized,TRBV27,TRBD1,TGTGCCAGCAATACAGGGGGTAATGAGCAGTTCTTC,CASNTGGNEQFF
TRBJ2-2,once,TRBV19,-,TGTGCCAGTAGTATTAGTCCCCAGGGAATCAGGCTCACCGGGGAGCTGTTTTTT,CASSISPQGIRLTGELFF
TRBJ2-5,-,TRBV5-1,-,TGCGCCAGCAGCCCTAACGTACAGGGAATGGAGACCCAGTACTTC,CASSPNVQGMETQYF
TRBJ2-3,once,TRBV7-7,TRBD2,TGTGCTAGCAGCCCACTAGCGGGAAAGGCAGATACGCAGTATTTT,CASSPLAGKADTQYF
TRBJ2-7,few,TRBV5-6,TRBD1,TGTGCCAGCAGCTGGGACAGAACATACGAGCAGTACTTC,CASSWDRTYEQYF
TRBJ2-3,-,TRBV5-1,TRBD2,TGCGCCAGCAGCTCCGGACTAGCGGGAGGACGACTTAGCACAGATACGCAGTATTTT,CASSSGLAGGRLSTDTQYF
TRBJ1-2,-,TRBV30,-,TGTGCCTGGAGTGTACAGGGATCTTATGGCTACACCTTC,CAWSVQGSYGYTF
TRBJ2-7,-,TRBV7-2,TRBD1,TGTGCCAGCAGCTTAGTCGCTGGACAGGGTTCCTACGAGCAGTACTTC,CASSLVAGQGSYEQYF
TRBJ2-3,-,TRBV7-2,TRBD2,TGTGCCAGCAGTCTCATAGCGGGGGGGGGCACAGATACGCAGTATTTT,CASSLIAGGGTDTQYF
TRBJ1-1,-,TRBV19,-,TGTGCCAGTAGCCCTCGGAGAGATCAAGCTTTCTTT,CASSPRRDQAFF
TRBJ2-7,-,TRBV10-3,TRBD2,TGTGCCATCAGTGAAACGGGGGGAAGCTCCTACGAGCAGTACTTC,CAISETGGSSYEQYF
TRBJ2-1,-,TRBV6-5,TRBD2,TGTGCCAGCAGTTCCTTAGGACTAGCGCGGGAGGCTCAGTTCTTC,CASSSLGLAREAQFF
TRBJ2-5,-,TRBV28,TRBD2,TGTGCCAGCAGTTCCACGTACGCGGGGGGGCGTGAGACCCAGTACTTC,CASSSTYAGGRETQYF
TRBJ2-1,-,TRBV10-3,TRBD2,TGTGCCATCAGTGAGGAGCGGGGATACAATGAGCAGTTCTTC,CAISEERGYNEQFF